This paragraph reports one T cell receptor (beta chain). Investigators amplified TCR beta CDR3 regions from RNA transcripts. The library came from an HTBI-primed first-round RT-PCR and a second-round multiplex PCR. TCRdb ran MiXCR on the multiplex PCR reads and lists one entry per CDR3 protein. This table holds fewer than 70,000 distinct CDR3 sequences, less than 65% found once. The sample is drawn from a study of Graves' ophthalmopathy and Graves' hyperthyroidism. Study overall: The authors collected peripheral blood at initial diagnosis, before any treatment.

Other autoimmune diseases, uncontrolled infections, pregnancy or lactation ruled patients out of participation. Clinical symptoms and serum thyroxine were used for diagnosis; TRAb, thyroid ultrasound and orbital computed tomography were also relied on. This CDR3 has 16 residues. V lost 6 bases to trimming and J lost 4 bases; unmatched junction nucleotides: 9. Germline-derived CDR1 and CDR2 are SNHLY and FYNNEI. The chain joins TRBV2 to TRBJ2-1, with 10 positions matching TRBD2. This TCR was recovered from an adult woman with Graves' ophthalmopathy. The sample consisted of peripheral blood. CDR3 in DNA: TGTGCCAGCAGACTCACACTAGCGGGACTTTACAATGAGCAGTTCTTC. Translated: CASRLTLAGLYNEQFF.